The clone carrying this TCR beta chain was detected ten times or more. What it binds is not known. These data come from a study of T cell repertoires in cytomegalovirus infection. With V trimmed by 2 bases and J by 0 bases, 9 bases remained unmatched. CDR3 length: 17 amino acids. From germline, CDR1 is SGHVS and CDR2 FNYEAQ. TCRdb re-called the reads through MiXCR, storing one row per CDR3 protein. This table holds around 900,000 distinct CDR3 sequences, about 33% found once. Here the sequenced sample was cultured CD8+ T cells from PBMCs, taken from culture after CMV antigen stimulation. The source of this sequence is a human donor in good health (CMV status not recorded). Some clones in this sample may be carry-over from other donors' samples. This chain uses TRBV7-6 with TRBJ1-1; 7 bases match TRBD1. CDR3 region: CASSLTGDGRMNTEAFF. The CDR3 bases are TGTGCCAGCAGCTTAACAGGGGATGGTCGCATGAACACTGAAGCTTTCTTT.